This T cell receptor beta chain was sequenced for a study of regulatory T cells in long-lasting Graves disease. Arm-PCR of CDR3 regions and iRepertoire HTBI primers were the basis on which TCR beta libraries were built. In TCRdb, the multiplex PCR reads were re-called with MiXCR into one record per CDR3 protein. The table records about 470,000 distinct CDR3 sequences, 15% of them present only once. The sample holds many counts of this clonotype. The time point is: newly diagnosed GD, antithyroid drugs for less than 3 months. TCR sequences were obtained from RNA taken from PBMCs. V was clipped by 1 base and J by 11 bases, with 14 bases between them. In germline, CDR1 is SNHLY, CDR2 FYNNEI. CDR3 length: 13 residues. These data were also filed under a second study, of T cells in Graves' hyperthyroidism and ophthalmopathy. According to that study: Using the HTBI primer set, a first-round RT-PCR was run on the TCR CDR3. Ophthalmopathy and stable hyperthyroidism were separated by a 13 V-J model.

This receptor was identified in a young woman with Graves disease. The sequences come from peripheral blood mononuclear cells (PBMCs), collected at new diagnosis, from a patient treated with antithyroid drugs. The rearrangement links TRBV2 to TRBJ1-1; D gene ambiguous. DNA for the CDR3: TGTGCCAGCAGTGAAGTCTCAGAGCCCCGGGCTTTCTTT. This gives the protein CASSEVSEPRAFF.